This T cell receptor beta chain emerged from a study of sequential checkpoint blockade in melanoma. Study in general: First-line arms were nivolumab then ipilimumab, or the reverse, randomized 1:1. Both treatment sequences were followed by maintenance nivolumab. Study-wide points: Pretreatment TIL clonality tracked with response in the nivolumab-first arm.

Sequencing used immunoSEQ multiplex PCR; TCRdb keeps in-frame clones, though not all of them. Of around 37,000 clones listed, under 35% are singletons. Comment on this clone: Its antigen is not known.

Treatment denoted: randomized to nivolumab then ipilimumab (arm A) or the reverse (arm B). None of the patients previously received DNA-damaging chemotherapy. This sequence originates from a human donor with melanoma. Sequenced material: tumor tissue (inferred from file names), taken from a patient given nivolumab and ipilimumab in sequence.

CDR3 in amino acids: CASSQNPLGGEQFF. CDR3 coding DNA: TGTGCCAGCAGTCAAAACCCCCTGGGGGGTGAGCAGTTCTTC. This chain links TRBV6-8 with TRBJ2-1; tentative D call: TRBD2 (6 bases). This CDR3 region has 14 residues. Between the trimmed V and J ends, which lost 5 bases and 9 bases, there was a span of 17 bases. Germline CDR1 is MNHGY and CDR2 is SAAAGT.